The T cell receptor (beta chain) under discussion was sequenced for a study of T cell repertoires in cytomegalovirus infection (dated by TCRdb to between 2019 and 2020). Broadly, across the study: The HLA type of each donor mattered for the analysis, because public TCR beta signatures pointed to carriage of CMV infection along with the matching HLA type. Broad study findings and their caveats: In both this cohort and an independent cohort of a few hundred donors, the cumulative frequency of public TCR beta family members distinguished carriers of CMV infection plus the relevant HLA type. The ex vivo response was dominated by HLA-C-restricted CMV-specific TCR beta clonotypes, which also provided the single most frequent clonotype in two of eight donors.

The sequencing machine was an Illumina HiSeq 1500. The public reads were run again by TCRdb, first through fastp at Q25 and then through MiXCR, and only productive beta chains were kept. Every entry covers one CDR3 protein and lists the most common genes and DNA from its rows. A total of over 300,000 distinct CDR3 sequences appear in this sample, over 7.5% of them only once. Together, the top ten hold roughly 4.5% of the sample. Concerning this clonotype itself: Its recognized antigen is unknown. Base qualities are not provided; no much larger clone lies one nucleotide away.

V was cut back by 0 bases and J by 7 bases, leaving a gap of 4 bases between them. CDR1 and CDR2, looked up from the germline V gene, are SGHRS and YFSETQ. The cysteine opens and the phenylalanine closes a CDR3 of 12 amino acids. The CDR3 DNA has 36 bases and is translated from base 1. The V gene is TRBV5-1 and the J gene is TRBJ2-2; no D gene call is confident. Input material: PBMCs. This TCR derives from a human donor in good health (CMV status not recorded). Some clones in this sample may be carry-over from other donors' samples. The CDR3 region has the sequence CASSLDYGELFF. The nucleotides read TGCGCCAGCAGCTTGGACTACGGGGAGCTGTTTTTT.